The 28 T cell receptor beta chains in this list originate from one sample, sequenced in a study of immune reconstitution after stem cell transplant in scleroderma. MiXCR, applied by TCRdb to the RT-PCR reads, yields one record per CDR3 protein. The sample records around 3,000 distinct CDR3 sequences, around 8.3% being singletons. The sample was collected before or after autologous hematopoietic stem cell transplantation (not recorded which). The receptor set was obtained from a female donor with systemic sclerosis.

The gene calls are TRBV6-1 and TRBJ2-7; TRBD1 matches at 10 bases. The CDR3 contains 17 residues. The germline V gene encodes CDR1 MNHNS and CDR2 SASEGT. V shed 1 base and J 1 base; nucleotides not matched to a gene: 7. The CDR3 sequence: CASSEVTRTGGSYEQYF. The CDR3 DNA is TGTGCCAGCAGTGAAGTGACTCGGACAGGGGGATCCTACGAGCAGTACTTC.

Within the sample, this clonotype is medium-sized. The chain is built from TRBV12-5 and TRBJ2-7, with no clear D. The germline CDR1 and CDR2 sequences are LGHNT and FRNRAP. The length of the CDR3 is 13 residues. The V gene lost 1 base and the J gene lost 4 bases, with 8 bases spanning the gap. The DNA for the CDR3 is TGTGCTAGTGGTTTGGGATTTGGGTACGAGCAGTACTTC. Protein: CASGLGFGYEQYF.

This clonotype counts as medium-sized. The rearrangement uses TRBV11-2 and TRBJ2-7; D ambiguous. The ends were cut back, 1 base at V and 3 bases at J, with 7 bases in the middle. The V gene's germline CDR1 is SGHAT and CDR2 FQNNGV. The CDR3 length is 13 residues. The CDR3 here is CASSLGVIYEQYF. CDR3 coding DNA: TGTGCCAGCAGCTTAGGGGTGATCTACGAGCAGTACTTC.

Within the sample, this clonotype is medium-sized. The J gene is TRBJ2-7, the V gene TRBV2, with no clear D. The V end was cut by 3 bases, the J end by 6 bases, with 15 bases between. CDR3 length: 14 residues. Germline assignment: CDR1 SNHLY and CDR2 FYNNEI. The CDR3 loop is CASSDRPRSGEQYF. The CDR3 bases are TGTGCCAGCAGTGATAGACCTAGGTCGGGCGAGCAGTACTTC.

This clonotype ranks as large. The rearrangement joins TRBV20-1 to TRBJ1-6; D possibly corresponds to TRBD1 (5 bases). The CDR3 spans 15 residues. The V gene's germline CDR1 is DFQATT and CDR2 SNEGSKA (reference sequence). With 1 base removed from V and 5 bases from J, the gap between germline ends came to 12 bases. The CDR3 DNA reads as TGCAGTGCTAGAGCGGGGACTGAAAATAATTCACCCCTCCACTTT. This gives the protein CSARAGTENNSPLHF.

In this sample, this clonotype is large. V gene TRBV6-5 combines with J gene TRBJ1-2, with 7 bases lining up with TRBD1. Trimming at V came to 6 bases and at J to 4 bases, leaving 2 bases not matched to a gene. The CDR3 length is 12 residues. Germline lookup yields CDR1 MNHEY and CDR2 SVGAGI. CDR3 protein: CASRQGPYGYTF. In DNA form, the CDR3 reads TGTGCCAGCAGACAGGGGCCCTATGGCTACACCTTC.

By share, this clonotype ranks as medium-sized. The rearrangement joins TRBV2 to TRBJ1-2, with TRBD1 matching 8 bases. V dropped 6 bases and J dropped 8; count of bases not matched to a gene: 14. The CDR3 is made up of 15 amino acids. CDR1 is SNHLY and CDR2 is FYNNEI in the germline V gene. CDR3 DNA: TGTGCCAGCAGCGTACTGTGGCAGGGGGCAGAGGGCTACACCTTC. Its translation: CASSVLWQGAEGYTF.

This clonotype counts as medium-sized (0.01 to 0.1%). The chain recombines TRBV15 with TRBJ2-7, with D tentatively TRBD2 (5 bases). V shed 0 bases and J shed 0 bases, with 12 bases lying between them. The CDR3 contains 16 residues. Germline CDR1 reads LNHNV; CDR2 reads YYDKDF (reference sequence). CDR3 in amino acids: CATSREETTYSYEQYF. The CDR3, as DNA: TGTGCCACCAGCAGAGAGGAGACTACCTACTCCTACGAGCAGTACTTC. Variable domain in full (rest from reference TRBV15 and TRBJ2-7): DAMVIQNPRYQVTQFGKPVTLSCSQTLNHNVMYWYQQKSSQAPKLLFHYYDKDFNNEADTPDNFQSRRPNTSFCFLDIRSPGLGDTAMYLCATSREETTYSYEQYFGPGTRLTVT.

There are a few counts of this clonotype. V and J are TRBV20-1 and TRBJ2-7; D gene ambiguous. V was pared by 0 bases and J by 3 bases, with 21 bases between. From germline, CDR1 is DFQATT and CDR2 SNEGSKA (reference sequence). The CDR3 runs 17 residues. The CDR3 spells CSARDGRFPTTYYEQYF. For the CDR3, the DNA is TGCAGTGCTAGAGATGGACGGTTTCCGACCACCTACTACGAGCAGTACTTC.

The V gene is TRBV5-1, the J gene TRBJ2-5, with D possibly matching TRBD2 (6 bases). This CDR3 has 14 residues. V was shortened by 3 bases and J by 2 bases, with 11 bases between the two germline ends. The germline V gene encodes CDR1 SGHRS and CDR2 YFSETQ. This CDR3 reads CASSSDYLQETQYF. The CDR3 nucleotides read TGCGCCAGCAGCTCGGACTACTTACAAGAGACCCAGTACTTC.

In this sample, this clonotype is large (0.1 to 1%). This chain uses TRBV29-1 with TRBJ2-3, with D tentatively TRBD1 (6 bases). This CDR3 region has 12 residues. Trimming shortened V by 7 bases and J by 1 base, and 9 bases separated the two germline ends. Germline-derived CDR1 and CDR2 are SQVTM and ANQGSEA. In DNA form, the CDR3 reads TGCAGCGGAGGGGGTGGCACAGATACGCAGTATTTT. The encoded protein is CSGGGGTDTQYF.

In this sample, this clonotype is medium-sized. The chain has TRBV20-1 and TRBJ2-5; tentative D call: TRBD1 (6 bases). Per germline, CDR1 DFQATT and CDR2 SNEGSKA (reference sequence). V was trimmed by 0 bases and J by 4 bases, leaving 24 bases between them. This CDR3 has 18 amino acids. The CDR3 here is CSARDLGLETGVSETQYF. The CDR3, as DNA: TGCAGTGCTAGAGATTTGGGTTTGGAGACAGGCGTTTCAGAGACCCAGTACTTC.

The sample holds a few counts of this clonotype. The chain links TRBV27 to TRBJ1-1; D unresolved. V was clipped by 3 bases and J by 1 base, with 6 bases between them. The CDR3 sequence is 13 residues long. CDR1 MNHEY and CDR2 SMNVEV come from the germline V gene (reference sequence). DNA of the CDR3: TGTGCCAGCAGTTTCGGAGGGAACACTGAAGCTTTCTTT. It codes for CASSFGGNTEAFF.

Relative to its sample, this clonotype is medium-sized. The gene calls are TRBV5-5 and TRBJ2-3, with 8 bases matching TRBD1. Germline CDR1 is SGHKS and CDR2 is YYEKEE (reference sequence). The CDR3 is made up of 15 amino acids. V gave up 2 bases and J gave up 6 bases; unmatched junction bases: 8. CDR3 sequence (DNA): TGTGCCAGCAGCTTCAGGACAGGGTATGGCGATACGCAGTATTTT. Translating gives CASSFRTGYGDTQYF.

This clonotype was counted between two and nine times. The chain employs TRBV6-6 and TRBJ2-3; TRBD1 agrees at 7 bases. Germline loops: CDR1 MNHNY, CDR2 SVGAGI (reference sequence). The CDR3 covers 16 residues. The ends lost 2 bases at V and 0 bases at J; junction bases unmatched: 5. The CDR3 loop is CASSYQGVLSTDTQYF. For the CDR3, the DNA is TGTGCCAGCAGTTACCAGGGGGTACTTAGCACAGATACGCAGTATTTT.

This clonotype is labeled as medium-sized (0.01 to 0.1%). The chain links TRBV20-1 to TRBJ2-3; the D gene is possibly TRBD2 (7 bases). Trimming stripped 6 bases from V and 6 bases from J, with 19 bases between. The CDR3 is 14 residues long. CDR1 and CDR2 (germline): DFQATT, SNEGSKA (reference sequence). The DNA for the CDR3 is TGCAGTGCACCGGGGGGCGGGGCGAGGGATACGCAGTATTTT. Protein sequence: CSAPGGGARDTQYF.

This clonotype is medium-sized within its sample. The chain joins TRBV12-3 or TRBV12-4 to TRBJ2-1, with D perhaps matching TRBD2 (6 bases). This CDR3 contains 15 residues. V shed 4 bases and J shed 0 bases, with 10 bases lying between them. CDR3 coding DNA: TGTGCCAGCAGTTCTCCCGGGAGCTCCTACAATGAGCAGTTCTTC. Translation: CASSSPGSSYNEQFF.

This clonotype ranks as medium-sized (0.01 to 0.1%). The V call is TRBV2, the J call TRBJ1-2; a weak D match, TRBD1 (5 bases). The CDR3 extends over 13 amino acids. Germline V gene lookup returns CDR1 SNHLY and CDR2 FYNNEI. The V end was cut by 7 bases, the J end by 4 bases, with 13 bases between. The CDR3 region is CASTERGLYGYTF. CDR3 sequence (DNA): TGTGCCAGCACCGAACGGGGCCTCTATGGCTACACCTTC.

The rearrangement uses TRBV4-3 and TRBJ1-1, with D possibly matching TRBD1 (6 bases). The CDR3 covers 13 residues. V gave up 3 bases and J gave up 1 base, with 6 bases separating them. Per germline, CDR1 LGHNA and CDR2 YSLEER. CDR3 in amino acids: CASSQTGNTEAFF. Written as DNA, the CDR3 is TGCGCCAGCAGCCAGACAGGGAACACTGAAGCTTTCTTT.

V usage is TRBV7-8 and J usage is TRBJ1-5; D might be TRBD1 (5 bases). V lost 1 base and J 2 bases, leaving 9 bases between the germline ends. From germline, CDR1 is SGHVS and CDR2 FQNEAQ. This CDR3 is built from 15 residues. The chain's CDR3 is CASSLVSRGNQPQHF. The CDR3 nucleotides are TGTGCCAGCAGCTTAGTTTCCAGGGGCAATCAGCCCCAGCATTTT.

This clonotype is medium-sized (0.01 to 0.1%). CDR3 residues: CASNHRTGVQVARETQYF. DNA of the CDR3: TGTGCCAGCAATCACAGGACAGGGGTTCAAGTTGCAAGAGAGACCCAGTACTTC. This sequence joins TRBV2 and TRBJ2-5, with 9 nucleotides matching TRBD1. Germline V gives CDR1 SNHLY, CDR2 FYNNEI. The V and J ends lost 7 bases and 4 bases, in that order; junction bases with no gene match: 19. This CDR3 spans 18 amino acids.

By share, this clonotype ranks as large (0.1 to 1%). The chain couples TRBV20-1 to TRBJ1-5; D unclear. Germline assignment: CDR1 DFQATT and CDR2 SNEGSKA (reference sequence). The CDR3 spans 13 residues. The V and J ends lost 6 bases and 1 base respectively, with 10 bases between them. The CDR3 DNA reads TGCAGTGCCATCGATGTGAGCAATCAGCCCCAGCATTTT. Its protein product is CSAIDVSNQPQHF.

The V call is TRBV12-3 or TRBV12-4, the J call TRBJ1-2; 7 bases map to TRBD1. The CDR3 has 15 amino acids. Losses at the gene ends were 5 bases for V and 6 bases for J; bases not matched to a gene: 12. CDR3 loop: CASSPSGQERHGYTF. The CDR3 DNA is TGTGCCAGCAGTCCCTCAGGACAGGAGAGGCATGGCTACACCTTC.

A few counts support this clonotype. The V gene is TRBV20-1, the J gene TRBJ2-5, with D perhaps matching TRBD2 (7 bases). V gave up 3 bases and J gave up 4 bases, with 18 bases separating them. CDR1 and CDR2 (germline): DFQATT, SNEGSKA (reference sequence). CDR3 length equals 15 residues. The CDR3 DNA is TGCAGTGCTAGGGGAGGGGGGGCCGGAGTAGAGACCCAGTACTTC. This encodes CSARGGGAGVETQYF.

Judged by abundance, this clonotype is medium-sized. The gene calls are TRBV11-2 and TRBJ1-4, with TRBD1 identical over 9 bases. Germline trimming cut 0 bases from V and 4 bases from J; bases unmatched to any gene: 6. The CDR3 is 17 amino acids. From germline, CDR1 is SGHAT and CDR2 FQNNGV. The CDR3 DNA is TGTGCCAGCAGCTTAGATCTGGGGACAGGGAGTAATGAAAAACTGTTTTTT. Translated: CASSLDLGTGSNEKLFF.

The genes are TRBV5-1 and TRBJ2-5, with TRBD1 identical over 7 bases. This CDR3 spans 16 amino acids. The germline CDR1 and CDR2 sequences are SGHRS and YFSETQ. J lost 1 base, V lost 6 bases, and 12 bases had no gene match. The CDR3 here is CASKKGQQTSQETQYF. The CDR3 nucleotides are TGCGCCAGCAAAAAGGGACAGCAGACTTCCCAAGAGACCCAGTACTTC.

This clonotype was observed a handful of times. The chain combines TRBV7-2 with TRBJ2-1; D might be TRBD2 (6 bases). CDR1 and CDR2 (germline): SGHTA, FQGNSA. V was cut by 3 bases and J by 4 bases, with 13 bases left in between. The CDR3 consists of 15 residues. CDR3 amino acids: CASSFEPGLYNEQFF. DNA of the CDR3: TGTGCCAGCAGCTTCGAGCCGGGACTGTACAATGAGCAGTTCTTC.

This rearrangement joins TRBV5-1 to TRBJ2-3, with no clear D. In germline, CDR1 is SGHRS, CDR2 YFSETQ. The CDR3 length is 12 residues. Trimming took off 9 bases at V and 4 bases at J, with 12 bases between the two ends. The CDR3 loop is CATRLTADTQYF. The CDR3 DNA reads TGCGCCACCAGACTGACTGCAGATACGCAGTATTTT.